Each of the 13 T cell receptor beta chains below was sequenced from the same sample in a study of blood T cell repertoires in COVID-19. Using immunoSEQ multiplex PCR, the repertoire was profiled, and TCRdb retains in-frame clones only, with some absent. The sample has about 58,000 clones, 80% to 85% seen once. Sequencing was done on a sample of peripheral blood. Every receptor here comes from an elderly man with COVID-19, enrolled during active disease.

This clone was found a few times. This chain uses TRBV7-2 with TRBJ2-3, with TRBD2 matching over 10 bases. J lost 4 bases, V lost 3 bases, and 7 bases had no gene match. The CDR3 contains 16 residues. The germline CDR1 and CDR2 sequences are SGHTA and FQGNSA. Written as DNA, the CDR3 is TGTGCCAGCAGCTTTTTTAGCGGGGGGATTTCAGATACGCAGTATTTT. It yields the protein CASSFFSGGISDTQYF.

J is TRBJ2-4 and V is TRBV13, with TRBD1 identical over 12 bases. Germline CDR1 and CDR2: PRHDT and FYEKMQ (reference sequence). CDR3 length equals 23 residues. J gave up 5 bases and V 2 bases, and 25 bases lay outside the gene matches. The CDR3 DNA follows: TGTGCCAGCAGCTTATCCCCCCTTCGGGCGGGACAGGGGGCGCGAAGGTGGGAAAACATTCAGTACTTC. As protein: CASSLSPLRAGQGARRWENIQYF.

The chain couples TRBV6-2 or TRBV6-3 to TRBJ1-2, with D unresolved. Germline CDR1 is MNHEY and CDR2 is SVGEGT. V lost 6 bases, J lost 4 bases, and 15 bases lay in between. The CDR3 has 14 residues. This CDR3 is CASSYTNEGYGYTF. For the CDR3, the DNA is TGTGCCAGCAGCTATACGAACGAGGGCTATGGCTACACCTTC.

This clone was picked up a small number of times. In DNA form, the CDR3 reads TGTGCCAGTAGTATAGATCGAACAGTTATATCGTCCACCGGGGAGCTGTTTTTT. Translated, it gives CASSIDRTVISSTGELFF. The chain combines TRBV19 with TRBJ2-2; D remains unclear. Per the germline V gene, CDR1 is LNHDA and CDR2 is SQIVND (reference sequence). This CDR3 has 18 residues. The germline V and J ends were trimmed by 0 bases and 4 bases, with 18 bases remaining between them.

The gene calls are TRBV6-1 and TRBJ1-3; 9 bases match TRBD1. This CDR3 spans 14 amino acids. Germline V gives CDR1 MNHNS, CDR2 SASEGT. Losses at the gene ends were 6 bases for V and 4 bases for J; bases not matched to a gene: 4. The CDR3 sequence is CASSQGTGGNTIYF. The DNA for the CDR3 is TGTGCCAGCAGCCAAGGGACAGGGGGAAACACCATATATTTT.

The CDR3 reads CASSYIFGETQYF. The CDR3 nucleotides are TGTGCCAGCAGTTACATCTTCGGGGAGACCCAGTACTTC. The V gene is TRBV6-5, the J gene TRBJ2-5; unclear D gene. Germline V gene data show CDR1 as MNHEY and CDR2 as SVGAGI. The CDR3 consists of 13 residues. Trimming left V 2 bases short and J 5 bases short, with 9 bases between.

This chain links TRBV4-3 with TRBJ1-4, with D possibly matching TRBD1 (6 bases). This CDR3 contains 14 residues. The ends were cut back, 4 bases at V and 4 bases at J, with 10 bases in the middle. The germline gives CDR1 LGHNA, CDR2 YSLEER. As DNA, the CDR3 is TGCGCCAGCAGCCCTCGACAGGTTAATGAAAAACTGTTTTTT. It yields the protein CASSPRQVNEKLFF.

The V and J genes are TRBV7-9 and TRBJ2-2, with D perhaps TRBD1 (5 bases). Trimming pared 8 bases from V and 0 bases from J, leaving 10 bases between. Germline V lookup: CDR1 SEHNR, CDR2 FQNEAQ (reference sequence). The CDR3 sequence is 14 residues long. The DNA for the CDR3 is TGTGCCAGCCAAAGGGGTACGAACACCGGGGAGCTGTTTTTT. Its translation: CASQRGTNTGELFF.

This chain joins TRBV12-5 and TRBJ1-5; D gene ambiguous. CDR1 and CDR2 (germline): LGHNT, FRNRAP. The V and J ends lost 9 bases and 7 bases respectively, with 7 bases between them. The CDR3 loop spans 10 amino acids. CDR3 nucleotides: TGTGCTAGCTGGCGGCAGCCCCAGCATTTT. As protein: CASWRQPQHF.

The chain links TRBV3-1 (or the pseudogene TRBV3-2) to TRBJ1-4, with D possibly being TRBD1 (6 bases). The length of the CDR3 is 14 residues. The germline gives CDR1 LGHDT, CDR2 YNNKEL (reference sequence). V lost 6 bases to trimming and J lost 8 bases, with 16 bases between them. CDR3 bases: TGTGCCAGCAGTCCCGCGGCAGGGGCCGAAAAACTGTTTTTT. As protein: CASSPAAGAEKLFF.

This rearrangement joins TRBV5-5 to TRBJ1-1; D not resolved. Germline loops: CDR1 SGHKS, CDR2 YYEKEE (reference sequence). The V end was cut by 4 bases, the J end by 4 bases, with 14 bases between. The CDR3 runs to 14 residues. The CDR3 nucleotides read TGTGCCAGCAGCCCCGGGAGGGCGGGCACTGAAGCTTTCTTT. Translation: CASSPGRAGTEAFF.

This clone has only a few counts. The chain joins TRBV5-1 to TRBJ2-2, with a weak D call TRBD1 (6 bases). The CDR3 length is 16 residues. Trimming left V 4 bases short and J 4 bases short, with 17 bases between. Germline V gives CDR1 SGHRS, CDR2 YFSETQ. The CDR3 sequence is CASSDPTGYGTGELFF. CDR3 coding DNA: TGCGCCAGCAGCGACCCTACAGGGTATGGCACCGGGGAGCTGTTTTTT.

The chain carries TRBV7-9 and TRBJ2-1, with 7 bases lining up with TRBD1. V was pared by 5 bases and J by 5 bases, with 3 bases of the junction left unmatched. The CDR3 is made up of 13 amino acids. Germline V gives CDR1 SEHNR, CDR2 FQNEAQ (reference sequence). The DNA of the CDR3 is TGTGCCAGCAGCCCTACAGGGGACAATGAGCAGTTCTTC. Protein sequence: CASSPTGDNEQFF.